Shown below are 30 T cell receptor beta chains from a single sample sequenced in a study of CXCR3-negative and CXCR3-positive naive CD8 T cells. The method, 5' RACE with UMI labels, was used to prepare the TRB cDNA libraries. From its re-call of the 5' RACE reads, TCRdb lists each CDR3 protein once, without DNA. Reported are about 130,000 distinct CDR3 sequences; the ten largest clones contain roughly 0.62%. Study-wide results and caveats: More hydrophobic TRB CDR3s occurred in CXCR3-positive than in CXCR3-negative naive cells.

These receptors' antigens are unknown. The sequenced material came from naive CXCR3+ CD8+ T cells from blood. Subset noted: CD45RO-CCR7+CD27+CD95- naive CD8+ T cells expressing CXCR3 (TNR3+). These receptors all stem from a human donor in good health. Some clones in this sample may be carry-over from other donors' samples.

The genes are TRBV28 and TRBJ2-7; the TRBD2 assignment by TCRdb is unverifiable without DNA. The CDR3 totals 15 residues. Germline CDR1 is MDHEN and CDR2 is SYDVKM. The CDR3 sequence: CASSFLGRRGAEQYF.

The chain employs TRBV15 and TRBJ1-3. The CDR3 is 14 residues long. Germline assignment: CDR1 LNHNV and CDR2 YYDKDF (reference sequence). The CDR3 region is CATSGGTEGNTIYF.

The chain links TRBV7-9 to TRBJ1-1; TCRdb reports TRBD1, a call that lacks DNA to check it against. The CDR3 is 11 amino acids. CDR1 and CDR2 from the germline V gene are SEHNR and FQNEAQ (reference sequence). This CDR3 reads CASTPGARSFF.

V is TRBV20-1 and J is TRBJ2-1. The CDR3 has 13 residues. Germline V lookup: CDR1 DFQATT, CDR2 SNEGSKA (reference sequence). CDR3 loop: CSASRPTSNEQFF.

V is TRBV19 and J is TRBJ1-1; the D call from TCRdb, TRBD1, cannot be confirmed without DNA. Germline CDR1 reads LNHDA; CDR2 reads SQIVND (reference sequence). The CDR3 covers 17 residues. CDR3 sequence reads: CATTGVTSSLQNTEAFF. Filled out from reference TRBV19 and TRBJ1-1, the complete variable domain reads DGGITQSPKYLFRKEGQNVTLSCEQNLNHDAMYWYRQDPGQGLRLIYYSQIVNDFQKGDIAEGYSVSREKKESFPLTVTSAQKNPTAFYLCATTGVTSSLQNTEAFFGQGTRLTVV.

The V call is TRBV10-2, the J call TRBJ2-1; there is no DNA to check the TCRdb D call of TRBD2. From germline, CDR1 is WSHSY and CDR2 SAAADI. The CDR3 extends over 16 amino acids. CDR3 sequence: CASSGEGGGSYNEQFF.

J is TRBJ1-1 and V is TRBV25-1; as DNA is missing, the TRBD1 call by TCRdb cannot be tested. This CDR3 contains 13 residues. Germline loops: CDR1 MGHDK, CDR2 SYGVNS. The CDR3 sequence: CASSEGGGTEAFF. The variable domain in full, completed from reference TRBV25-1 and TRBJ1-1, reads EADIYQTPRYLVIGTGKKITLECSQTMGHDKMYWYQQDPGMELHLIHYSYGVNSTEKGDLSSESTVSRIRTEHFPLTLESARPSHTSQYLCASSEGGGTEAFFGQGTRLTVV.

The chain links TRBV23-1 to TRBJ1-5. TRBV23-1 is annotated as an ORF whose role is uncertain. This CDR3 comprises 14 residues. CDR3 sequence: CASSSVDGFQPQHF.

The V call is TRBV19, the J call TRBJ1-3. Germline values: CDR1 LNHDA, CDR2 SQIVND (reference sequence). This CDR3 is built from 15 residues. The CDR3 is CASSIGGFSGNTIYF.

This sequence joins TRBV7-9 and TRBJ2-3; TCRdb designates TRBD2, a call that cannot be tested without DNA. This CDR3 is 18 amino acids long. From germline, CDR1 is SEHNR and CDR2 FQNEAQ (reference sequence). CDR3 sequence: CASSQRVGLAGNTDTQYF.

This CDR3 is CASSQGPGTGMNQPQHF. The V gene is TRBV6-6, the J gene TRBJ1-5; TCRdb picks TRBD1, but there is no DNA to check that call. CDR1 and CDR2 from the germline V gene are MNHNY and SVGAGI (reference sequence). The length of the CDR3 is 17 residues.

The chain couples TRBV12-3 or TRBV12-4 to TRBJ2-1; without DNA, the TCRdb call of TRBD1 cannot be checked. The CDR3 covers 15 residues. CDR3 sequence reads: CASSLDRGLYNEQFF.

This sequence joins TRBV6-5 and TRBJ2-4; TCRdb's assignment of TRBD2 cannot be checked, as there is no DNA. CDR3 length: 14 amino acids. Germline assignment: CDR1 MNHEY and CDR2 SVGAGI. The CDR3 is CASEAGTAGSIQYF.

This rearrangement joins TRBV29-1 to TRBJ2-1; absent DNA, TCRdb's TRBD1 call cannot be checked. Germline values: CDR1 SQVTM, CDR2 ANQGSEA. The CDR3 contains 13 residues. The CDR3 spells CSGTGTVYNEQFF.

V usage is TRBV28 and J usage is TRBJ2-5; TCRdb's D call, TRBD1, is unchecked because there is no DNA. The length of the CDR3 is 17 residues. CDR1 is MDHEN, CDR2 SYDVKM, per germline. CDR3: CASSPGQGAVWQETQYF. Full variable domain (missing parts from reference TRBV28 and TRBJ2-5): DVKVTQSSRYLVKRTGEKVFLECVQDMDHENMFWYRQDPGLGLRLIYFSYDVKMKEKGDIPEGYSVSREKKERFSLILESASTNQTSMYLCASSPGQGAVWQETQYFGPGTRLLVL.

V usage is TRBV7-9 and J usage is TRBJ2-7; absent DNA, TCRdb's TRBD1 call cannot be checked. Germline lookup yields CDR1 SEHNR and CDR2 FQNEAQ (reference sequence). The CDR3 is made up of 14 amino acids. The CDR3 loop is CASSQTDRTYEQYF.

This chain uses TRBV7-9 with TRBJ1-3. CDR3 size: 13 residues. Germline assignment: CDR1 SEHNR and CDR2 FQNEAQ (reference sequence). The CDR3 sequence is CASSAVGGNTIYF.

V gene TRBV12-3 or TRBV12-4 combines with J gene TRBJ2-1. CDR3 length: 14 amino acids. The chain's CDR3 is CASSLSSNYNEQFF.

CDR3 sequence reads: CSVGIWGSPYEQYF. The V gene is TRBV29-1, the J gene TRBJ2-7. CDR3 size: 14 residues. Per the germline V gene, CDR1 is SQVTM and CDR2 is ANQGSEA.

This chain connects TRBV7-2 to TRBJ2-7; the TCRdb D gene call, TRBD1, has no DNA to confirm it. Germline V gives CDR1 SGHTA, CDR2 FQGNSA. The CDR3 length is 15 residues. The CDR3 here is CASRYRDRVIDEQYF.

The chain combines TRBV5-4 with TRBJ1-1. The CDR3 runs 13 residues. Germline CDR1 is SGHNT and CDR2 is YYREEE (reference sequence). The CDR3 sequence: CASSLLAEAEAFF.

The rearrangement joins TRBV7-9 to TRBJ1-4. Germline V gene sequence: CDR1 SEHNR, CDR2 FQNEAQ (reference sequence). CDR3 size: 14 residues. This CDR3 is CASSLEGDLEKLFF.

V usage is TRBV7-6 and J usage is TRBJ2-7; lacking DNA, the TRBD1 call made by TCRdb goes unchecked. Germline V gene sequence: CDR1 SGHVS, CDR2 FNYEAQ. CDR3 length: 13 residues. The CDR3 protein is CASSLTGTGVQYF.

The chain links TRBV7-9 to TRBJ2-6; TCRdb designates TRBD1, a call that cannot be tested without DNA. The length of the CDR3 is 19 residues. Germline CDR1 reads SEHNR; CDR2 reads FQNEAQ (reference sequence). CDR3 in amino acids: CASRLLEGQESSGANVLTF.

This rearrangement joins TRBV27 to TRBJ1-2. The CDR3 runs to 14 residues. The germline V gene has CDR1 MNHEY and CDR2 SMNVEV (reference sequence). The CDR3 loop is CASNESGPRNGYTF.

The rearrangement links TRBV3-1 to TRBJ1-1; lacking DNA, the TRBD1 call made by TCRdb goes unchecked. This CDR3 is built from 13 residues. Germline CDR1 and CDR2: LGHDT and YNNKEL (reference sequence). The CDR3 is CASSQHQGTEAFF. The full variable domain, rest sourced from reference TRBV3-1 and TRBJ1-1, is DTAVSQTPKYLVTQMGNDKSIKCEQNLGHDTMYWYKQDSKKFLKIMFSYNNKELIINETVPNRFSPKSPDKAHLNLHINSLELGDSAVYFCASSQHQGTEAFFGQGTRLTVV.

This rearrangement joins TRBV4-3 to TRBJ1-5; as DNA is missing, the TRBD1 call by TCRdb cannot be tested. The CDR3 contains 15 residues. CDR1 is LGHNA, CDR2 YSLEER, per germline. The CDR3 here is CASSRERQGDQPQHF.

The chain couples TRBV14 to TRBJ2-1; TCRdb's D gene call, TRBD1, goes unchecked for lack of DNA. Germline V gene sequence: CDR1 SGHDN, CDR2 FVKESK. The CDR3 is 16 amino acids. CDR3 sequence reads: CASSRGGGLGYNEQFF.

This chain connects TRBV20-1 to TRBJ2-7; with no DNA, the TCRdb D assignment of TRBD1 cannot be verified. Germline lookup yields CDR1 DFQATT and CDR2 SNEGSKA (reference sequence). The CDR3 contains 15 residues. The CDR3 region is CSALLLRTSDYEQYF.

The chain links TRBV5-1 to TRBJ2-3; TCRdb designates TRBD2, a call that cannot be tested without DNA. Per germline, CDR1 SGHRS and CDR2 YFSETQ. The CDR3 extends over 15 amino acids. The CDR3 reads CASSSSGGAGDTQYF.